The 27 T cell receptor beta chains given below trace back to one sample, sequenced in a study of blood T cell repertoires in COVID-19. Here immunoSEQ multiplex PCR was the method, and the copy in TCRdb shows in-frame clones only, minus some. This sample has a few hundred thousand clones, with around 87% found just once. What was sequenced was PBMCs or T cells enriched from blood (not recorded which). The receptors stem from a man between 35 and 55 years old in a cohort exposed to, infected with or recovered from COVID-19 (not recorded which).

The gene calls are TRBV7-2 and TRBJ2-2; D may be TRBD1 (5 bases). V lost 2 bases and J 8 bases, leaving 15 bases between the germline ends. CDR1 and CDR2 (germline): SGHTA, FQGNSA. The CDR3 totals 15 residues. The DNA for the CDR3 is TGTGCCAGCAGCTTAAGTACCTTAGGGGTGGGGGAGCTGTTTTTT. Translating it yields CASSLSTLGVGELFF. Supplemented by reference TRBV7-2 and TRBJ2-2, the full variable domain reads GAGVSQSPSNKVTEKGKDVELRCDPISGHTALYWYRQSLGQGLEFLIYFQGNSAPDKSGLPSDRFSAERTGGSVSTLTIQRTQQEDSAVYLCASSLSTLGVGELFFGEGSRLTVL.

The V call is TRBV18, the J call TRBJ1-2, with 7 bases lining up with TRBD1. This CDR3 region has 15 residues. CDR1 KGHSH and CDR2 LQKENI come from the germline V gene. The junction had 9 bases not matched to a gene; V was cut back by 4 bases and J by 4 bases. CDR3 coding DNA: TGTGCCAGCTCACAAGACAGGGATGTAAGCTATGGCTACACCTTC. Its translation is CASSQDRDVSYGYTF.

CDR3 region: CSASWTNEAFF. CDR3 DNA sequence: TGCAGTGCTAGTTGGACAAATGAAGCTTTCTTT. The chain employs TRBV20-1 and TRBJ1-1, with a tentative D call TRBD1 (5 bases). V lost 3 bases, J lost 7 bases, and 9 bases lay in between. This CDR3 has 11 residues. The germline gives CDR1 DFQATT, CDR2 SNEGSKA (reference sequence).

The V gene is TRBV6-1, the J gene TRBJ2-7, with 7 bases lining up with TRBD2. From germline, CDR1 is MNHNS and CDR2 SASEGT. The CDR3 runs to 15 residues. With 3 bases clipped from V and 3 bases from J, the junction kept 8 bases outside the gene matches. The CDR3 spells CASSDIGTTNYEQYF. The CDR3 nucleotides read TGTGCCAGCAGTGATATCGGGACTACAAACTACGAGCAGTACTTC.

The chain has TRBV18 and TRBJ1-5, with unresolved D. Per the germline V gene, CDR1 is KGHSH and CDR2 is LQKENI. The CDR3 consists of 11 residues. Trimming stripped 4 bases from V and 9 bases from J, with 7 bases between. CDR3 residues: CASSLGGPQHF. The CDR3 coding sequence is TGTGCCAGCTCACTCGGTGGGCCCCAGCATTTT.

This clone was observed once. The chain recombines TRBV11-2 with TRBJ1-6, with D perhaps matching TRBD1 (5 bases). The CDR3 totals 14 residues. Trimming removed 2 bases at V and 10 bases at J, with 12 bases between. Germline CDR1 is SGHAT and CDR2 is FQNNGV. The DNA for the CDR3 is TGTGCCAGCAGCTTAAGGGGAAGAGCCTCACCCCTCCACTTT. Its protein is CASSLRGRASPLHF. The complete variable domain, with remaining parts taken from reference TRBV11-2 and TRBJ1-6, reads EAGVAQSPRYKIIEKRQSVAFWCNPISGHATLYWYQQILGQGPKLLIQFQNNGVVDDSQLPKDRFSAERLKGVDSTLKIQPAKLEDSAVYLCASSLRGRASPLHFGNGTRLTVT.

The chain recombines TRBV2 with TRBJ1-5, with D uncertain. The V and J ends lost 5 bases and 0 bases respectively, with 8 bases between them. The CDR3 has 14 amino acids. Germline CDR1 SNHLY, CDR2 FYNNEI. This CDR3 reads CASSQTNSNQPQHF. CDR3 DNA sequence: TGTGCCAGCAGTCAAACAAATAGCAATCAGCCCCAGCATTTT. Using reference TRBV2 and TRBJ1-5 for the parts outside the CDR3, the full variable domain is EPEVTQTPSHQVTQMGQEVILRCVPISNHLYFYWYRQILGQKVEFLVSFYNNEISEKSEIFDDQFSVERPDGSNFTLKIRSTKLEDSAMYFCASSQTNSNQPQHFGDGTRLSIL.

The CDR3 DNA reads as TGTGCCAGTCACCCCGGGAGCTTGGGCAATCAGCCCCAGCATTTT. Translating gives CASHPGSLGNQPQHF. The chain employs TRBV28 and TRBJ1-5, with D uncertain. In germline, CDR1 is MDHEN, CDR2 SYDVKM. The CDR3 loop spans 15 amino acids. Trimming shortened V by 9 bases and J by 2 bases, and 17 bases separated the two germline ends.

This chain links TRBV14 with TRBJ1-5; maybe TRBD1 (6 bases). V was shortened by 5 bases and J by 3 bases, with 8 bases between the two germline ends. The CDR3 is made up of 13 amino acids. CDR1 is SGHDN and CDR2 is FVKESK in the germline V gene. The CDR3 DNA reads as TGTGCCAGCAGCTGGACAGCCAATCAGCCCCAGCATTTT. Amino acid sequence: CASSWTANQPQHF.

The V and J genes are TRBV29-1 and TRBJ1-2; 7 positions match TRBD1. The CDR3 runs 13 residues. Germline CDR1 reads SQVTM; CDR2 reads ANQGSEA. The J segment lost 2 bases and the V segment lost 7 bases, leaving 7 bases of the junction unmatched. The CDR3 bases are TGCAGCGCTGGGGGACAGATAAACTATGGCTACACCTTC. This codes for CSAGGQINYGYTF.

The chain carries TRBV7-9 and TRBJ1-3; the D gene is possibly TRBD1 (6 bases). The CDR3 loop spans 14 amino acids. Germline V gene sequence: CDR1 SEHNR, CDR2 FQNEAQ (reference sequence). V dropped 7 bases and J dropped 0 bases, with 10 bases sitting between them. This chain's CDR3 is CASTPQGSGNTIYF. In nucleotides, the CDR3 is TGTGCCAGCACCCCACAGGGCTCTGGAAACACCATATATTTT.

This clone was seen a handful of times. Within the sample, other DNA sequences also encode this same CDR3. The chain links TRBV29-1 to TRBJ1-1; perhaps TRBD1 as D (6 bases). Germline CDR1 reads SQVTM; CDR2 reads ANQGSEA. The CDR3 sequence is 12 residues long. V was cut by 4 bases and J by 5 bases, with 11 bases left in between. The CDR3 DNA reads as TGCAGCGTTGGCCAGGGGTATACTGAAGCTTTCTTT. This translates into CSVGQGYTEAFF.

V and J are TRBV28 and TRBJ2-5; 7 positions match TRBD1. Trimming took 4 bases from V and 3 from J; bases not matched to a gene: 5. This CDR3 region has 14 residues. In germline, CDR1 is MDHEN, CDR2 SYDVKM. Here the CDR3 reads CASSSPDREETQYF. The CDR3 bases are TGTGCCAGCAGTTCCCCCGACAGGGAAGAGACCCAGTACTTC.

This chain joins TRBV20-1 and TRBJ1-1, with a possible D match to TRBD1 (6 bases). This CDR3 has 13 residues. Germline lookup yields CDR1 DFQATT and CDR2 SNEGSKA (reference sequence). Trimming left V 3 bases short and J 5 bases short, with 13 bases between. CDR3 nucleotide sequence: TGCAGTGCTAGTGGGGGCAGGGGAACTGAAGCTTTCTTT. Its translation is CSASGGRGTEAFF.

CDR3 region: CASSPRRGCQPQHF. The CDR3 DNA sequence: TGTGCCAGCAGCCCCCGTCGGGGATGTCAGCCCCAGCATTTT. J is TRBJ1-5 and V is TRBV21-1. TRBV21-1 counts as a pseudogene. The length of the CDR3 is 14 residues.

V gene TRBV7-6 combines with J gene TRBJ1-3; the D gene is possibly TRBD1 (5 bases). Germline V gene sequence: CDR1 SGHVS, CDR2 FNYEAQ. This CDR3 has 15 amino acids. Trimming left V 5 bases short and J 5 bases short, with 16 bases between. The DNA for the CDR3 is TGTGCCAGCAGCCCCGGGACTGGACGCCGAAACACCATATATTTT. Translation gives CASSPGTGRRNTIYF.

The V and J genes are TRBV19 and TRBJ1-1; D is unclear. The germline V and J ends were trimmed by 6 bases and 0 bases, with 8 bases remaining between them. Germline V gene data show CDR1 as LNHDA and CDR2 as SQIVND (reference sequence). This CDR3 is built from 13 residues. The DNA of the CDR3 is TGTGCCAGTAGGTTTAATATGAACACTGAAGCTTTCTTT. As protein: CASRFNMNTEAFF. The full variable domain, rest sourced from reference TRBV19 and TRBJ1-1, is DGGITQSPKYLFRKEGQNVTLSCEQNLNHDAMYWYRQDPGQGLRLIYYSQIVNDFQKGDIAEGYSVSREKKESFPLTVTSAQKNPTAFYLCASRFNMNTEAFFGQGTRLTVV.

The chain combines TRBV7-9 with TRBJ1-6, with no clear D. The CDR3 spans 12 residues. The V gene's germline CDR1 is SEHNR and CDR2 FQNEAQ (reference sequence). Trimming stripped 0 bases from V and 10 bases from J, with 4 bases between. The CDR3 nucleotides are TGTGCCAGCAGCTTAGCTATGTCACCCCTCCACTTT. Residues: CASSLAMSPLHF.

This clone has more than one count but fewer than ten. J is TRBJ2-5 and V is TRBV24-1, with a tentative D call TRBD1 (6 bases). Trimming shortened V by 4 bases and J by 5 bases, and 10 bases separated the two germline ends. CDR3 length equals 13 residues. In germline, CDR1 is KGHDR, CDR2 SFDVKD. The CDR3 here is CATSEGAGETQYF. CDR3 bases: TGTGCCACCAGTGAGGGGGCAGGTGAGACCCAGTACTTC.

CDR3: CASSSRTGQNTEAFF. The CDR3 DNA follows: TGTGCCAGCAGTTCCCGGACAGGGCAGAACACTGAAGCTTTCTTT. The chain joins TRBV5-4 to TRBJ1-1, with TRBD1 matching 8 bases. After removal of 5 bases from V and 1 base from J, the junction contained 7 bases not matched to a gene. Germline loops: CDR1 SGHNT, CDR2 YYREEE (reference sequence). CDR3 length equals 15 residues.

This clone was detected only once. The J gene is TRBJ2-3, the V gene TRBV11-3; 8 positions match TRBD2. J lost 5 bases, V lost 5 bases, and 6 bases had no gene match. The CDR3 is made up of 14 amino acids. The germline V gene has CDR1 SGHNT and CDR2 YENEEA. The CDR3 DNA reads TGTGCCAGCAGCAGTGGGACTAGGGGAGATACGCAGTATTTT. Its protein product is CASSSGTRGDTQYF.

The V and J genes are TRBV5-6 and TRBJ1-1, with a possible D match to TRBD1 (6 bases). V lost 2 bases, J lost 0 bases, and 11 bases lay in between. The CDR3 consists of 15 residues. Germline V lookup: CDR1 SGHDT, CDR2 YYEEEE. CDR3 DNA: TGTGCCAGCAGCTTCCAGGGGAGTTTGAACACTGAAGCTTTCTTT. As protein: CASSFQGSLNTEAFF.

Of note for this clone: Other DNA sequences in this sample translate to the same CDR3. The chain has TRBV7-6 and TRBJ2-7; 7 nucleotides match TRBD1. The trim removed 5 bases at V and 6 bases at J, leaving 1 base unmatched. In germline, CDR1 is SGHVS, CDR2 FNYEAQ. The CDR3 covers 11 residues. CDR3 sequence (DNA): TGTGCCAGCAGCCCAGGGGGCGAGCAGTACTTC. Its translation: CASSPGGEQYF.

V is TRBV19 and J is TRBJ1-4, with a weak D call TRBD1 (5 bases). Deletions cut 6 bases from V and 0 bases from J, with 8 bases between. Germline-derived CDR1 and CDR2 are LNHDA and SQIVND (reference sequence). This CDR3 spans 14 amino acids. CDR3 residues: CASSWGATNEKLFF. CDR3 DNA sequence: TGTGCCAGTAGCTGGGGGGCAACTAATGAAAAACTGTTTTTT.

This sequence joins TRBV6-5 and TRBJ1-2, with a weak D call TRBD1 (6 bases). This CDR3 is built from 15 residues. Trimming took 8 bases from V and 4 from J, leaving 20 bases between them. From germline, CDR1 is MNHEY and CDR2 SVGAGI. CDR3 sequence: CASAIQGLGGYGYTF. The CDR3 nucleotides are TGTGCCAGCGCGATACAGGGCCTCGGAGGCTATGGCTACACCTTC.

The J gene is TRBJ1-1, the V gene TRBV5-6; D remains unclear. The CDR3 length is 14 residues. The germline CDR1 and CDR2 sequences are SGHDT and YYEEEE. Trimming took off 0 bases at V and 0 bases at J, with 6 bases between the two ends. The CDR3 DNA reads TGTGCCAGCAGCTTGGGTTCCGTGAACACTGAAGCTTTCTTT. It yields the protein CASSLGSVNTEAFF.

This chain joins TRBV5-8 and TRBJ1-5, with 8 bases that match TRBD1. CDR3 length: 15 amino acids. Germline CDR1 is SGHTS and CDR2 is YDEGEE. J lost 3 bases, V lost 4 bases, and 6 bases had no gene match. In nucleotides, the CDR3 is TGTGCCAGCAGCGCGGGGACAGGAAACAATCAGCCCCAGCATTTT. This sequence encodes CASSAGTGNNQPQHF.